Sequencing of this T cell receptor (beta chain) was carried out in a study of blood T cell repertoires in COVID-19. Sequencing used immunoSEQ multiplex PCR; TCRdb keeps in-frame clones, though not all of them. In the table there are a few hundred thousand clones, about nine tenths of which are singletons. V lost 5 bases to trimming and J lost 2 bases; unmatched junction nucleotides: 2. CDR1 and CDR2 (germline): SGHVS, FQNEAQ. This CDR3 is built from 14 residues. Source material: peripheral blood. This TCR was sampled from a woman in her 50s with acute or convalescent COVID-19. The V gene is TRBV7-8, the J gene TRBJ1-5, with 8 bases that match TRBD1. CDR3 in DNA: TGTGCCAGCAGCCAGACAGGGGGCAATCAGCCCCAGCATTTT. This encodes CASSQTGGNQPQHF.